These T cell receptor beta chains were read from a single sample in a study of T cell responses to AZD1222 COVID-19 vaccine. The method was immunoSEQ multiplex PCR; TCRdb's version includes in-frame clones alone and lacks a portion of them. This table holds some 150,000 clones, about nine tenths found once. The sample consisted of peripheral blood, taken 28 days after the second AZD1222 dose. Source of these receptors: an adult who received the AZD1222 COVID-19 vaccine. CDR3s include the opening cysteine and the closing phenylalanine or tryptophan. Size tells how often a clone was seen (once, few, many) or the class of an expanded clone, and some rows leave it out.

TRBV27	TRBJ1-2	few	CASSPRTGGPSNYGYTF
TRBV18	TRBJ1-2	NA	CASSPPARQPNGYTF
TRBV2	TRBJ1-2	NA	CASTVGGYGYTF
TRBV7-9	TRBJ2-3	NA	CASSPPSGMRTDTQYF
TRBV18	TRBJ2-1	NA	CASSPRSGQGDNEQFF
TRBV5-1	TRBJ2-3	NA	CASSTGLAGVRYPSTDTQYF
TRBV11-2	TRBJ2-2	NA	CASSLGRQGHGELFF
TRBV6-1	TRBJ1-1	NA	CASSDTSKVGSKNTEAFF
TRBV11-2	TRBJ2-7	NA	CASSPLGVAGYEQYF
TRBV11-2	TRBJ1-1	NA	CASSLRDKLIF
TRBV29-1	TRBJ1-1	NA	CSVEVDRDHTEAFF
TRBV7-9	TRBJ1-4	NA	CASSLVGGRHEKLFF
TRBV7-9	TRBJ1-2	NA	CASSLDLGQQGYTF
TRBV10-3	TRBJ2-1	NA	CAIAAYRQETYNEQFF
TRBV5-8	TRBJ2-1	NA	CASSIPGQGINEQFF